The rows below give T cell receptor beta chains drawn from one sample of a study of shared clonotypes between healthy human individuals. Method: immunoSEQ multiplex PCR; TCRdb's copy keeps in-frame clones and lacks some. The sample contains some 2.4 million clones, roughly 93% of which appear only once. Sequences were obtained from naive CD4+ T cells from PBMCs. The receptor source for this set is a man aged 18-30 years in good health. Some clones in this sample may be carry-over from other donors' samples. CDR3s include the opening cysteine and the closing phenylalanine or tryptophan. A D gene is named only where the DNA matches it firmly.

j_call | v_call | d_call | cdr3_aa | cdr3_nt
TRBJ1-3 | TRBV6-1 | - | CASTDSFGNTIYF | TGTGCCAGCACAGACAGTTTCGGAAACACCATATATTTT
TRBJ2-1 | TRBV12-5 | - | CASGSGSLYYNEQFF | TGTGCTAGTGGTTCAGGATCATTATACTACAATGAGCAGTTCTTC
TRBJ2-7 | TRBV5-4 | TRBD2 | CASSAHLTSASSYEQYF | TGTGCCAGCAGCGCCCACCTGACTAGCGCCAGCTCCTACGAGCAGTACTTC
TRBJ1-1 | TRBV7-2 | - | CASSLAQGYTEAFF | TGTGCCAGCAGCTTAGCACAGGGCTACACTGAAGCTTTCTTT
TRBJ1-2 | TRBV5-1 | - | CASSSAFFGRDYGYTF | TGCGCCAGCAGCTCGGCCTTTTTTGGCAGGGACTATGGCTACACCTTC
TRBJ1-4 | TRBV28 | TRBD1 | CASSFRSGQGAEKLFF | TGTGCCAGCAGTTTTAGGAGTGGGCAGGGGGCTGAAAAACTGTTTTTT
TRBJ2-3 | TRBV30 | - | CAWSVSRRASGTQYF | TGTGCCTGGAGTGTGAGTCGAAGAGCCTCGGGTACGCAGTATTTT
TRBJ2-3 | TRBV7-2 | - | CASSLDVTREDTQYF | TGTGCCAGCAGCTTAGACGTCACCAGAGAGGATACGCAGTATTTT
TRBJ2-5 | TRBV18 | - | CASSLGTPQETQYF | TGTGCCAGCTCACTCGGGACACCCCAAGAGACCCAGTACTTC
TRBJ1-1 | TRBV29-1 | - | CSVAGVLNTEAFF | TGCAGCGTGGCAGGGGTACTGAACACTGAAGCTTTCTTT
TRBJ2-7 | TRBV6-5 | - | CASSYGAANTYEQYF | TGTGCCAGCAGTTACGGGGCAGCCAATACCTACGAGCAGTACTTC
TRBJ2-5 | TRBV7-3 | TRBD2 | CASSSNLRLAAETQYF | TGTGCCAGCAGTTCGAATCTCCGACTAGCCGCGGAGACCCAGTACTTC
TRBJ2-1 | TRBV7-2 | TRBD2 | CASSPDSGRVGEQFF | TGTGCCAGCAGCCCCGATAGCGGGAGGGTTGGTGAGCAGTTCTTC